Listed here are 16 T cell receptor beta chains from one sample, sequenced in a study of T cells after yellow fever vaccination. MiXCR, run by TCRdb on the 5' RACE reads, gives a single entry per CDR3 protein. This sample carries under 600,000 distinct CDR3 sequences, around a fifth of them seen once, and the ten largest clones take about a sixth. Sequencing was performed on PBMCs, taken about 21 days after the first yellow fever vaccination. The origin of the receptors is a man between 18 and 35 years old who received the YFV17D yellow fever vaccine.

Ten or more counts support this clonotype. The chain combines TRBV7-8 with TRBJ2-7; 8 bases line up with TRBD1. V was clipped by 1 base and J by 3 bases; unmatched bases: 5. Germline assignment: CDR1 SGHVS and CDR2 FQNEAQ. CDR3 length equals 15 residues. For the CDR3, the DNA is TGTGCCAGCAGCTTAGTAACAGGGGGGAACTACGAGCAGTACGTC. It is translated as CASSLVTGGNYEQYV.

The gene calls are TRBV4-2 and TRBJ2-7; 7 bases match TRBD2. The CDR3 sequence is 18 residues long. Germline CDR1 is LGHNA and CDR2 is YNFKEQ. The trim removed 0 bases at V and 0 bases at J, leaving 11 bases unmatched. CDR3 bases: TGTGCCAGCAGCCAAGATCTTTATCGCGGGGGTACCTCCTACGAGCAGTACTTC. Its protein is CASSQDLYRGGTSYEQYF.

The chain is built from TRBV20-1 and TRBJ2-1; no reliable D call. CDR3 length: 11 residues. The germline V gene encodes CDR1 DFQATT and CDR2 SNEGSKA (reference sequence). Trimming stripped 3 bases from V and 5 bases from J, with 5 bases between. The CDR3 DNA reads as TGCAGTGCTAGGTGGGACAATGAGCAGTTCTTC. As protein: CSARWDNEQFF.

CDR3 sequence (DNA): TGTGCCAGCAGCTACTCTTGGGGCTACGAGCAGTACGTC. It yields the protein CASSYSWGYEQYV. The chain has TRBV7-2 and TRBJ2-7; unclear D gene. Germline V CDR1 and CDR2: SGHTA, FQGNSA. CDR3 length: 13 residues. V gave up 4 bases and J gave up 3 bases, with 10 bases separating them.

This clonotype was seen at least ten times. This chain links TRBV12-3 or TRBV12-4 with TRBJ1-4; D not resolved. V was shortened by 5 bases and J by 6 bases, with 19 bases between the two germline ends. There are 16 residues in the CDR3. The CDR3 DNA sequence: TGTGCCAGCAGTCCCCGAAATAGCCGGTATGATGAAAAACTGTTTTTT. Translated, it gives CASSPRNSRYDEKLFF.

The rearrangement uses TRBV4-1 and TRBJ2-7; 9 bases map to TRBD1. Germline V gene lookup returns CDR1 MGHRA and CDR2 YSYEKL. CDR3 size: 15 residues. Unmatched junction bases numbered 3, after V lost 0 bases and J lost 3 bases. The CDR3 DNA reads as TGCGCCAGCAGCCAAGAGGACAGGGGTTACTACGAGCAGTACGTC. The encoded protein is CASSQEDRGYYEQYV.

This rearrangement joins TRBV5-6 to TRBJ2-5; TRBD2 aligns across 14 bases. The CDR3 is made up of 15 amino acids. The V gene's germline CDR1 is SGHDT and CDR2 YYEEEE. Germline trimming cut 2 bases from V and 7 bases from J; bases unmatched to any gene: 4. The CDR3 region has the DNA TGTGCCAGCAGCTTCGGGACTAGCGGGGGTAGGACCCAGTACTTC. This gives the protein CASSFGTSGGRTQYF.

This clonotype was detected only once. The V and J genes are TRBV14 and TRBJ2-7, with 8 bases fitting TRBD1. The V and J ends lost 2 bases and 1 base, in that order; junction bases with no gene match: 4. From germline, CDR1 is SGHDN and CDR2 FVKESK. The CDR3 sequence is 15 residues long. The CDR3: CASSQWTGPSYEQYF. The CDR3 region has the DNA TGTGCCAGCAGCCAATGGACAGGGCCTTCCTACGAGCAGTACTTC. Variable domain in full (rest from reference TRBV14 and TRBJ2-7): EAGVTQFPSHSVIEKGQTVTLRCDPISGHDNLYWYRRVMGKEIKFLLHFVKESKQDESGMPNNRFLAERTGGTYSTLKVQPAELEDSGVYFCASSQWTGPSYEQYFGPGTRLTVT.

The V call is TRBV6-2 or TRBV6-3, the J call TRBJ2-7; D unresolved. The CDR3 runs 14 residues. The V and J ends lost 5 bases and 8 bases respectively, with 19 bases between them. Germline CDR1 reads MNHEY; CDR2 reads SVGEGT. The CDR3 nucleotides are TGTGCCAGCAGTGGCCCTGGAGACCCTTTCAAGCAGTACTTC. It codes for CASSGPGDPFKQYF.

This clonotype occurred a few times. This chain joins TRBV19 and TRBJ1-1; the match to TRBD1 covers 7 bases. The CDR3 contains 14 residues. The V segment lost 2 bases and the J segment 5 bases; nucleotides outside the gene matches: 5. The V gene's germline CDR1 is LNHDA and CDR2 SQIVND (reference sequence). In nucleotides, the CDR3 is TGTGCCAGTAGTATAATCGACAGGGAAACTGAAGCTTTCTTT. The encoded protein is CASSIIDRETEAFF.

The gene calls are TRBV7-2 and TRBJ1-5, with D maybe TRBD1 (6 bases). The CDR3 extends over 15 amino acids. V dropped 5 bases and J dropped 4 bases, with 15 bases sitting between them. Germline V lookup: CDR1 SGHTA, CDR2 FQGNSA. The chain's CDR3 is CASSVSGVGNQPQHF. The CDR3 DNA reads TGTGCCAGCAGCGTATCAGGGGTGGGAAATCAGCCCCAGCATTTT.

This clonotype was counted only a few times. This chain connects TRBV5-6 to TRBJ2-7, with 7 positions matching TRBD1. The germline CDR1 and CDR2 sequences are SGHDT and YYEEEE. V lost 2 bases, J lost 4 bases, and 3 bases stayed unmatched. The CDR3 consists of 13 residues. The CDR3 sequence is CASSFQGVYEQYF. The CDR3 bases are TGTGCCAGCAGCTTCCAGGGGGTGTACGAGCAGTACTTC.

The CDR3 reads CASSRHLAKNIQYF. CDR3 DNA: TGTGCCAGCAGCCGACACTTAGCCAAAAACATTCAGTACTTC. The rearrangement uses TRBV7-9 and TRBJ2-4; no clear D. This CDR3 region has 14 residues. V was shortened by 5 bases and J by 0 bases, with 8 bases between the two germline ends. Germline V gives CDR1 SEHNR, CDR2 FQNEAQ (reference sequence).

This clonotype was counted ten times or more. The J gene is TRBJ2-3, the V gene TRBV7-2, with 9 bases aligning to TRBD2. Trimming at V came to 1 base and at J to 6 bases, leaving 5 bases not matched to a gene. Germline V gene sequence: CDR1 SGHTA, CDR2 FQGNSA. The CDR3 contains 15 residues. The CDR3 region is CASSLVAGAGDTQYF. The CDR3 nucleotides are TGTGCCAGCAGCTTAGTAGCGGGGGCTGGGGATACGCAGTATTTT.

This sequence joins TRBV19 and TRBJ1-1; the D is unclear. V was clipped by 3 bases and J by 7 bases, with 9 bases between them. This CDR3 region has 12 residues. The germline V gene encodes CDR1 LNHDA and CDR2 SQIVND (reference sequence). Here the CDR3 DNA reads TGTGCCAGTAGTATTGGGCAGATTGAAGCTTTCTTT. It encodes CASSIGQIEAFF. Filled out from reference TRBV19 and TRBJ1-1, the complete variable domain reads DGGITQSPKYLFRKEGQNVTLSCEQNLNHDAMYWYRQDPGQGLRLIYYSQIVNDFQKGDIAEGYSVSREKKESFPLTVTSAQKNPTAFYLCASSIGQIEAFFGQGTRLTVV.

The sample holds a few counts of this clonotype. DNA of the CDR3: TGTGCCAGCAGCGGTGTATTTGGCGGGGAGCTGTTTTTT. Amino acid sequence: CASSGVFGGELFF. V gene TRBV9 combines with J gene TRBJ2-2; no clear D. The V and J ends lost 3 bases and 7 bases respectively, with 10 bases between them. The CDR3 totals 13 residues. From germline, CDR1 is SGDLS and CDR2 YYNGEE.